The clone carrying this T cell receptor beta chain has more than one count but fewer than ten. What it binds is not known. This sample was included in a study of response to subunit inactivated influenza vaccine. The CDR3 length is 15 residues. Per the germline V gene, CDR1 is MDHEN and CDR2 is SYDVKM. Trimming removed 3 bases at V and 1 base at J, with 12 bases between. TCRdb processed the RT-PCR reads anew with MiXCR; each CDR3 protein has one entry. This sample has fewer than 400,000 distinct CDR3 sequences, with less than 25% found just once. Study-level points and caveats: Each seasonal flu vaccination may recruit only limited new T cells, authors suggested.

Sequencing used PBMCs from blood, obtained approximately 22 months after vaccination. The chain joins TRBV28 to TRBJ1-1; TRBD1 might be the D (6 bases). The origin of this receptor is a man aged 50 to 69 who received an inactivated influenza vaccine. Here the CDR3 reads CASSFINRANTEAFF. The CDR3 coding sequence is TGTGCCAGCAGTTTCATCAACAGGGCGAACACTGAAGCTTTCTTT.